This T cell receptor (beta chain) was documented in a study of T cell clonality in common variable immunodeficiency. Study-wide points: The cause of increased CVID clonality remains unclear without subpopulation sequencing. Fewer TCRbeta clones were shared among CVID subjects than controls.

This clone was detected ten times or more. What it binds is not known. The read falls 3 residues short of the CDR3 end, and the missing part is taken from the germline J gene. Clones were read by immunoSEQ multiplex PCR, and TCRdb kept only the in-frame ones, dropping some. The record shows 40,000 to 50,000 clones for this sample, with no singletons present. In germline, CDR1 is SGHTA, CDR2 FQGNSA. V was pared by 5 bases and J by 3 bases, with 4 bases between. The CDR3 spans 11 residues. The source of this sequence is a person between 18 and 75 years old in good health. This chain joins TRBV7-2 and TRBJ2-5, with D unresolved. The sequencing sample was made of peripheral blood mononuclear cells. The sequenced CDR3 bases are TGTGCCAGCAGCCCCAAAGAGACC. Amino acids: CASSPKET. The whole CDR3 protein reads CASSPKETQYF.